In this sample, the clone carrying this T cell receptor beta chain turned up once. Antigen specificity is unknown. These data originate in a study of radiotherapy plus CTLA-4 blockade in lung cancer. Per the germline V gene, CDR1 is SNHLY and CDR2 is FYNNEI. This CDR3 has 15 residues. With 3 bases clipped from V and 4 bases from J, the junction kept 5 bases outside the gene matches. Data came from immunoSEQ multiplex PCR; TCRdb stores just in-frame clones and leaves some out. The table lists tens of thousands of clones, around 79% of them singletons. The study, taken as a whole, reports: Reports identified early blood T cell clone dynamics, with interferon-beta, as the best response predictor.

The sample consisted of peripheral blood, taken from a patient treated with radiotherapy plus ipilimumab. The receptor was derived from a human donor with non-small cell lung cancer who had a partial response to radiotherapy plus ipilimumab. Some clones in this sample may be carry-over from other donors' samples. This sequence joins TRBV2 and TRBJ2-5; 10 bases match TRBD2. The CDR3 is CASSEKRGGGETQYF. In DNA, the CDR3 is TGTGCCAGCAGTGAGAAGCGGGGGGGCGGAGAGACCCAGTACTTC.